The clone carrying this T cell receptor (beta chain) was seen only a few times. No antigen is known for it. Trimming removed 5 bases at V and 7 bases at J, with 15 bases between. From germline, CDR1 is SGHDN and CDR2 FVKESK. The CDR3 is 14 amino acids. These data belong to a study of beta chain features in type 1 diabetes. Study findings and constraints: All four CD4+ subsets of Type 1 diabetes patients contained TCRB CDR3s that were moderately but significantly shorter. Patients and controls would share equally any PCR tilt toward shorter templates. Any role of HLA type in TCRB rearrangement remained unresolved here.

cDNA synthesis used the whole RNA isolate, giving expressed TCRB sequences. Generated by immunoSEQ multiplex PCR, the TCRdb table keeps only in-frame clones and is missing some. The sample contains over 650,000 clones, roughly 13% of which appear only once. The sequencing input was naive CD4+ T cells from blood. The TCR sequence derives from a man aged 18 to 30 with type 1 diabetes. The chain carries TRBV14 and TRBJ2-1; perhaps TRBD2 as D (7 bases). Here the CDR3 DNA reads TGTGCCAGCAGCGAAAGGGCGGGGGCGAATGAGCAGTTCTTC. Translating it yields CASSERAGANEQFF.